This T cell receptor (beta chain) stems from a study of blood T cells in healthy people across ages. Study-level results: With unsorted PBMCs, a conclusive comparison of naive versus antigen-experienced cells was not possible.

A sample-barcoded 5' primer and a J-beta primer mix were used in a second PCR of roughly 7 to 11 cycles. TCRdb used MiXCR to reprocess the 5' RACE reads, holding one entry per CDR3 protein. The data show fewer than 900,000 distinct CDR3 sequences, with 43% seen just once and roughly 20% held by the top ten. CDR1 DFQATT and CDR2 SNEGSKA come from the germline V gene (reference sequence). V lost 5 bases and J lost 5; bases outside the gene matches: 3. The CDR3 is 12 amino acids. Note on this clonotype: Antigen: not known.

The sequence was collected from a woman aged 60-75 years in good health. Sequencing input: blood. The chain carries TRBV20-1 and TRBJ2-7, with TRBD1 matching 10 bases. The CDR3 sequence: CSAAGTGDEQYF. The CDR3 region has the DNA TGCAGTGCTGCCGGGACAGGGGACGAGCAGTACTTC.